This T cell receptor beta chain was recovered during a study of regulatory T cells in long-lasting Graves disease (dated by TCRdb to the early 2020s). Some background on the complete study: Persistent Graves' disease meant more than 5 years of antithyroid drug treatment with TSH receptor autoantibodies that stayed positive. This study used TCR sequencing and RNA sequencing of peripheral blood to compare persistent Graves' disease patients against newly diagnosed Graves' disease patients. The study was registered as a clinical trial and conducted in China. TCR sequencing covered around 13 persistent and roughly 20 newly diagnosed Graves' disease patients, 33 samples in total. On average, persistent Graves' disease patients in the clinical cohort had been on antithyroid drugs for about 10.3 years.

This clonotype was counted many times. Its antigen is currently not known. Nothing much larger sits one base from this clone, and base qualities are not available. This specimen's time point label, per the study, means: persistent/refractory GD, antithyroid drugs over 5 years with positive TRAb. For both TCR sequencing and RNA sequencing, RNA was extracted from PBMCs using TRIzol. The diagnosis of Graves' disease followed American Thyroid Association guidelines. Patients were recruited from an endocrinology department in Xi'an, China. Each patient gave approximately 9 milliliters of peripheral blood, collected in an EDTA anticoagulant tube. Ficoll Paque Plus density gradient separation was used to isolate PBMCs, and no additional T cell sorting was done. An Agilent 2100 Bioanalyzer and agarose gel were used to assess RNA quality, and a NanoDrop 2000 was used to measure RNA concentration. Results the study describes overall, beyond this receptor: Compared with newly diagnosed patients, patients with persistent Graves' disease had lower TCR Shannon entropy and fewer highly expanded clones, which suggests clonal expansion. Because the primary lesion, thyroid tissue, could not be accessed, the study looked at peripheral blood alone. A larger number of public clonotypes was shared among persistent patients (about 2,700) than among newly diagnosed patients (more than 850). The authors acknowledged the small sample size as a limitation that may reduce accuracy. Sequencing and analysis were restricted to the TCR beta chain.

Library preparation used multiplex PCR. Sequencing relied on an Illumina HiSeq 4000. TCR beta libraries were built with iRepertoire HTBI primers and Arm-PCR amplification of CDR3 regions. Before sequencing, the PCR products underwent gel purification. Under the source paper's analysis protocol: Across samples, approximately 68 TRBV and approximately 15 TRBJ segments were identified and used for gene usage analysis of CDR3 amino acid clonotypes. Filtered high-quality paired reads were merged into contigs using COPE and FqMerger. Contigs were aligned with BLAST to IMGT TRBV, TRBD and TRBJ reference genes, and CDR3 was defined per IMGT. Clonotypes above 0.1% frequency were classified as highly expanded clones. Repertoire diversity was measured by Shannon entropy, and V-J evenness by the Gini coefficient. Clonotypes shared by more than one individual were considered public. TCRdb reprocessing: public reads trimmed at Q25 with fastp, clones called with MiXCR, in-frame beta chains kept. Rows with one shared CDR3 protein collapse into an entry with the most common genes and DNA. TCRdb's processing, not the authors', yielded these V and J calls. Present in this sample are around 340,000 distinct CDR3 sequences, 20% of which were seen just once. The biggest ten clones account for approximately 31% of the sample.

Sample: peripheral blood mononuclear cells (PBMCs), taken when the disease was refractory, from a patient treated with antithyroid drugs. The TCR comes from a female donor with Graves disease.

The CDR3 amino acid sequence is: CASRPGGITGYTF. Read as DNA, the sequence is TGTGCCAGCAGACCCGGGGGGATCACTGGCTACACCTTC. The V gene is TRBV7-8 and the J gene is TRBJ1-2, with TRBD1 perhaps the D gene, on 5 matching bases. CDR1 and CDR2 are read off the germline V gene as SGHVS and FQNEAQ. Trimming takes 6 bases from V and 7 bases from J, and the germline ends sit 15 bases apart. Inclusive of the bounding cysteine and phenylalanine, the CDR3 is 13 residues long. This entry keeps only the CDR3 DNA: 39 bases, framed from base 1.